These T cell receptor beta chains were read from a single sample in a study of OX40 agonist ivuxolimab in advanced cancers. Using immunoSEQ multiplex PCR, the repertoire was profiled, and TCRdb retains in-frame clones only, with some absent. The table shows about 75,000 clones, with just over 85% occurring only once. This specimen was CD4+ or CD8+ T cells sorted from blood, taken in a trial of the OX40 agonist ivuxolimab. The source is an adult with an advanced solid tumor such as melanoma, head and neck, liver or kidney cancer. Each CDR3 is given with its conserved first and last residue. The D gene is left open where the match is weak. Some rows have no size entry. The others give once, few or many, or a class for an expanded clone.

d_gene | j_gene | v_gene | abundance | CDR3nt | CDR3aa
TRBD1 | TRBJ2-3 | TRBV7-2 | NA | TGTGCCAGCAGTAGACAGGGCCGAGGTACAGATACGCAGTATTTT | CASSRQGRGTDTQYF
NA | TRBJ1-1 | TRBV5-4 | NA | TGTGCCAGCAGCTCGGGCCCCCTTACGGAAGCTTTCTTT | CASSSGPLTEAFF
NA | TRBJ1-1 | TRBV7-8 | NA | TGTGCCAGCAGCTCCCCCCCTCCAAGGAAGGCGGCTGAAGCTTTCTTT | CASSSPPPRKAAEAFF
NA | TRBJ1-6 | TRBV21-1 | NA | TGTGCCGTGAGGGATTCACCCCTCCACTTT | CAVRDSPLHF
NA | TRBJ1-2 | TRBV6-1 | NA | TGTGCCAGCAGTTATTATGGCTACACCTTC | CASSYYGYTF
NA | TRBJ2-5 | TRBV6-4 | NA | TGTGCCAGCAGTGGCCGGGAAGGGGAGACCCAGTACTTC | CASSGREGETQYF
NA | TRBJ1-3 | TRBV11-3 | few | TGTGCCAGCAGCACCTACTCTGGAAACACCATATATTTT | CASSTYSGNTIYF
NA | TRBJ1-1 | TRBV5-1 | NA | TGCGCCAGCAGCTTGGGAATGAACACTGAAGCTTTCTTT | CASSLGMNTEAFF
NA | TRBJ2-7 | TRBV7-3 | NA | TGTGCCAGCAGCACCCGGACAGCCTACGAGCAGTACTTC | CASSTRTAYEQYF
NA | TRBJ2-7 | TRBV9 | NA | TGTGCCAGCAGCGTAGGGGGGACCAAGCACGAGCAGTACTTC | CASSVGGTKHEQYF
NA | TRBJ2-7 | TRBV7-9 | NA | TGTGCCAGCAGCTTATCGGCAGGGGTCACCTACGAGCAGTACTTC | CASSLSAGVTYEQYF
NA | TRBJ2-1 | TRBV5-4 | NA | TGTGCCAGCAGCCGGCCGAACAACTACAATGAGCAGTTCTTC | CASSRPNNYNEQFF
NA | TRBJ1-1 | TRBV5-1 | NA | TGCGCCAGCAGCTCGGACGGGATGAACACTGAAGCTTTCTTT | CASSSDGMNTEAFF
NA | TRBJ2-6 | TRBV10-3 | NA | TGTGCCATCAGTGTAGACTCTGGGGCCAACGTCCTGACTTTC | CAISVDSGANVLTF
TRBD2 | TRBJ2-5 | TRBV27 | NA | TGTGCCAGCAGTTTACTAGCGGGGGGCGGGGAGACCCAGTACTTC | CASSLLAGGGETQYF
NA | TRBJ1-6 | TRBV7-2 | NA | TGTGCCAGCAGCTTGGCTGGACCCAGCTATAATTCACCCCTCCACTTT | CASSLAGPSYNSPLHF
TRBD2 | TRBJ2-7 | TRBV5-1 | NA | TGCGCCAGCACCCTCGGGGGGGTCTACGAGCAGTACTTC | CASTLGGVYEQYF
NA | TRBJ1-4 | TRBV20-1 | once | TGCAGTGGGGTGACTAATGAAAAACTGTTTTTT | CSGVTNEKLFF
NA | TRBJ2-2 | TRBV7-8 | NA | TGTGCCAGCAGCTTAACGGGAGCCGGGGAGCTGTTTTTT | CASSLTGAGELFF
TRBD1 | TRBJ1-2 | TRBV5-6 | NA | TGTGCCAGCAGCGTAACCTGGGACAGGGTCGATGGCTACACCTTC | CASSVTWDRVDGYTF
NA | TRBJ2-5 | TRBV11-3 | NA | TGTGCCAGCAGCTTCTCAACAGGGAGGGGGAGCCAAGAGACCCAGTACTTC | CASSFSTGRGSQETQYF
NA | TRBJ2-5 | TRBV21-1 | NA | TGTGCCAGCAGCAAAGGGTGGAGAGGGGAGACCCAGTACTTC | CASSKGWRGETQYF
NA | TRBJ2-1 | TRBV7-9 | NA | TGTGCCAGCAGCTTAAGGCTGGTCAGTGAGCAGTTCTTC | CASSLRLVSEQFF
NA | TRBJ1-4 | TRBV19 | NA | TGTGCCAGTAGTATGGGTGCACTTGGGCCGTTGGGTGAAAAACTGTTTTTT | CASSMGALGPLGEKLFF
TRBD1 | TRBJ2-2 | TRBV7-6 | NA | TGTGCCAGCAGTCCCACAGGGGGCGGGACCGGGGAGCTGTTTTTT | CASSPTGGGTGELFF
TRBD2 | TRBJ2-7 | TRBV7-2 | NA | TGTGCCAGCAGCTTCGATACTAGCGGGGGCTACGAGCAGTACTTC | CASSFDTSGGYEQYF
TRBD2 | TRBJ2-7 | TRBV27 | NA | TGTGCCAGCAGTCCTGGACTAGCGGGGGGTGGGGTCGGCGAGCAGTACTTC | CASSPGLAGGGVGEQYF
NA | TRBJ2-1 | TRBV29-1 | NA | TGCAGCGTTGCTGTACTGGAGGGACAAAGGAATGAGCAGTTCTTC | CSVAVLEGQRNEQFF
NA | TRBJ2-2 | TRBV10-3 | NA | TGTGCCATCAGTGATGGCAGAGCGAACACCGGGGAGCTGTTTTTT | CAISDGRANTGELFF
NA | TRBJ2-5 | TRBV9 | NA | TGTGCCAGCAGCGTAGATGGCAGTTTAGGGGCCCAGTACTTC | CASSVDGSLGAQYF
TRBD1 | TRBJ1-6 | TRBV19 | NA | TGTGCCAGTAGTGTTGAGGACAGGGGTGATTCACCCCTCCACTTT | CASSVEDRGDSPLHF
NA | TRBJ2-1 | TRBV7-2 | NA | TGTGCCAGTAGCACTAGCTCCTACAATGAGCAGTTCTTC | CASSTSSYNEQFF
TRBD1 | TRBJ1-1 | TRBV6-4 | NA | TGTGCCAGCAGTGAGACAGGGGGTCTTGTAGCTTTCTTT | CASSETGGLVAFF
NA | TRBJ1-4 | TRBV28 | NA | TGTGCCAGCAGTTGGGGGCAGGCTAATGAAAAACTGTTTTTT | CASSWGQANEKLFF
TRBD1 | TRBJ1-1 | TRBV6-5 | NA | TGTGCCAGCAGTTCCCGACAGGGGGCGACGGAAGCTTTCTTT | CASSSRQGATEAFF
NA | TRBJ1-1 | TRBV4-1 | NA | TGCGCCAGCAGCCTGGGCGGGAGATCAGGCACTGAAGCTTTCTTT | CASSLGGRSGTEAFF
TRBD1 | TRBJ1-6 | TRBV4-1 | NA | TGCGCCAGCAGCGTAGACAGGGCTAATTCACCCCTCCACTTT | CASSVDRANSPLHF
NA | TRBJ2-7 | TRBV7-3 | NA | TGTGCCAGCAGCTTAGGATCCGGCGAGCAGTACTTC | CASSLGSGEQYF
NA | TRBJ1-2 | TRBV6-5 | NA | TGTGCCAGCATTCCGGACAGCAACTATGGCTACACCTTC | CASIPDSNYGYTF
NA | TRBJ2-7 | TRBV21-1 | NA | TGTGCCAGCAGCAAACTACTCCGGGACAACTACGAGCAGTACTTC | CASSKLLRDNYEQYF
NA | TRBJ1-5 | TRBV19 | NA | TGTGCCAGTAGTAGGTCGCGCCAGCCCCAGCATTTT | CASSRSRQPQHF
TRBD1 | TRBJ2-3 | TRBV5-1 | NA | TGCGCCAGCAGCCGAGACAGGGGAAAAGATACGCAGTATTTT | CASSRDRGKDTQYF
NA | TRBJ2-5 | TRBV5-1 | NA | TGCGCCAGCAGCTTGAGTGAAGGGGCGACTGGGAAGACCCAGTACTTC | CASSLSEGATGKTQYF
NA | TRBJ2-1 | TRBV5-6 | NA | TGTGCCAGCAGCTTGCCGGGGGAGTTCCACAATGAGCAGTTCTTC | CASSLPGEFHNEQFF
NA | TRBJ1-1 | TRBV7-9 | once | TGTGCCAGCAGGTCCGACAGGATGAATGCTTTCTTT | CASRSDRMNAFF
TRBD2 | TRBJ2-1 | TRBV11-1 | NA | TGTGCCAGCAGCCCCTCGGGACTAAACAATGAGCAGTTCTTC | CASSPSGLNNEQFF
TRBD1 | TRBJ2-7 | TRBV19 | NA | TGTGCCAGTAGGTCGCCTGGGACAGGGTCCTACGAGCAGTACTTC | CASRSPGTGSYEQYF
TRBD1 | TRBJ2-3 | TRBV6-4 | NA | TGTGCCAGCAGTCGGGACAGGGGCACAGATACGCAGTATTTT | CASSRDRGTDTQYF
NA | TRBJ1-1 | TRBV4-1 | NA | TGCGCCAGCAGCCACTTGCAGAACACTGAAGCTTTCTTT | CASSHLQNTEAFF
NA | TRBJ1-1 | TRBV11-3 | once | TGTGCCAGCAGCCCGTCCGGAGGAAGGGGAAGAACTGAAGCTTTCTTT | CASSPSGGRGRTEAFF
NA | TRBJ1-1 | TRBV5-1 | NA | TGCGCCAGCAGCCCTCGGACAGAGAACACTGAAGCTTTCTTT | CASSPRTENTEAFF
NA | TRBJ2-3 | TRBV7-9 | NA | TGTGCCAGCAGCTTATTGGAGATTTCCACAGATACGCAGTATTTT | CASSLLEISTDTQYF
TRBD1 | TRBJ1-4 | TRBV4-1 | once | TGCGCCAGCAGCCACCCTGGACAGGGGGGGAATGAAAAACTGTTTTTT | CASSHPGQGGNEKLFF
NA | TRBJ1-4 | TRBV29-1 | once | TGCAGCGTTGACACGGCCCACGGGGGAAAACTGTTTTTT | CSVDTAHGGKLFF
TRBD1 | TRBJ2-1 | TRBV5-1 | once | TGCGCCAGCAGCTGGGGGTGGGGACAGACTACCTACAATGAGCAGTTCTTC | CASSWGWGQTTYNEQFF
NA | TRBJ2-3 | TRBV11-3 | once | TGTGCCAGCAGCATGGGACACCTCACAGATACGCAGTATTTT | CASSMGHLTDTQYF
TRBD2 | TRBJ2-7 | TRBV9 | NA | TGTGCCAGCAGCGTAGACGGGGGACTAGTCACACCCAGCGAGCAGTACTTC | CASSVDGGLVTPSEQYF
TRBD1 | TRBJ1-5 | TRBV19 | NA | TGTGCCAGTAGTATCGGGACAGCTAATCAGCCCCAGCATTTT | CASSIGTANQPQHF